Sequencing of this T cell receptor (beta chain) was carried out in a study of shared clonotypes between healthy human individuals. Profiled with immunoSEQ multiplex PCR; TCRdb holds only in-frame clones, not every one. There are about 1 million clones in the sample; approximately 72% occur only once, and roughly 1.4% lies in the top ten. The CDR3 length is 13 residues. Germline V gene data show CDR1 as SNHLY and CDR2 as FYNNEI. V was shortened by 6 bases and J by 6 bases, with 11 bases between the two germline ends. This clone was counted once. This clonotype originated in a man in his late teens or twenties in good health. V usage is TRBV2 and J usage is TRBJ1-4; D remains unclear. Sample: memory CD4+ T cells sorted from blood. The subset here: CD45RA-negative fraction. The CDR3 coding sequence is TGTGCCAGCAGCGCCGGACTTTATGAAAAACTGTTTTTT. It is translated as CASSAGLYEKLFF.